The sequence of this TCR beta chain was determined in a study of tumor and adjacent non-tumor tissue in lung cancer. Study findings and constraints: Significantly higher TCR diversity was found in tumor than normal lung. Tumor TCR diversity, when higher, was linked to shorter survival.

Three rounds of nested PCR, following a modified ARM-PCR protocol, produced the TCRbeta library. TCRdb used MiXCR to reprocess the multiplex PCR reads, holding one entry per CDR3 protein. The data contain 35,000 to 55,000 distinct CDR3 sequences, 60% to 70% of them singletons. Comment on this clonotype: Its specificity is not known. The conserved phenylalanine or tryptophan is not found at the CDR3 terminus, so this likely reflects a read error.

The template was RNA from unsorted bulk tissue. The normal lung tissue was taken more than 3 cm from the tumor edge. Chemotherapy-naive patients with new lung cancer underwent thoracic surgery in China, August–November 2014. The CDR3 has 15 residues. Germline V CDR1 and CDR2: MNHEY, SVGAGI. Trimming took 6 bases from V and 5 from J, leaving 19 bases between them. The origin of this receptor is a woman in her thirties or forties with non-small cell lung cancer. This chain links TRBV6-5 with TRBJ1-1; unclear D gene. Sequencing input: distant non-tumor lung tissue. CDR3 sequence: CASRKGRVWETEAFV. The CDR3 DNA sequence: TGTGCCAGCAGGAAAGGGAGGGTATGGGAGACTGAAGCTTTCGTT.